This T cell receptor beta chain was sequenced during a study of T cells after yellow fever vaccination. Whole-study context: In the case of low-cell-number fractions, SMART-Seq v4 Ultra Low Input was used for preparation.

The CDR3 spans 11 residues. Per the germline V gene, CDR1 is GTSNPN and CDR2 is SVGIG (reference sequence). TCRdb ran MiXCR on the 5' RACE reads and lists one entry per CDR3 protein. Here the sample spans around 310,000 distinct CDR3 sequences, 3.5% to 4.5% being singletons. Turning to this clonotype: Its antigen is not identified.

General study points: Most primary-vaccination clones recurred post-booster (roughly 97% CD4, roughly 91% CD8).

This sample comprised PBMCs, obtained 15 days after the yellow fever booster vaccination. This receptor was identified in a man aged 18 to 30 who received the YFV17D yellow fever vaccine. The chain carries TRBV30 and TRBJ2-6; D remains ambiguous. The CDR3 nucleotides read TGTGCTAATTCTGGGGCCAACGTCCTGACTTTC. Its protein product is CANSGANVLTF.